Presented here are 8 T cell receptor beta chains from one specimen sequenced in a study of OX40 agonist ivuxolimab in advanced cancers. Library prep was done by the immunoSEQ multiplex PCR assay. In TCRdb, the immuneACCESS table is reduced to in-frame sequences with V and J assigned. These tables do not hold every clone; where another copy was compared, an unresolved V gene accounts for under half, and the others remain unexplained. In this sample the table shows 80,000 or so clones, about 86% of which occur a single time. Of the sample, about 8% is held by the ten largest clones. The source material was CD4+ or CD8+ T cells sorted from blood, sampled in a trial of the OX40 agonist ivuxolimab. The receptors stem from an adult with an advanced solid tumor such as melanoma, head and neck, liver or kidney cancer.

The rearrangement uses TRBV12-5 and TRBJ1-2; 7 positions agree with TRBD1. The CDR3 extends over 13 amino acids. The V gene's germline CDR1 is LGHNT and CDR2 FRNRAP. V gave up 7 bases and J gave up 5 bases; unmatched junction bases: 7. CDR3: CASAIQGDYGYTF. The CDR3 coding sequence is TGTGCTAGTGCCATCCAGGGGGATTATGGCTACACCTTC.

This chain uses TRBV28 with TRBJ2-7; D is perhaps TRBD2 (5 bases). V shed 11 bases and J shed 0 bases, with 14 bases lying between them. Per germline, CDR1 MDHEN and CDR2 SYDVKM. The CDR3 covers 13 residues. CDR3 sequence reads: CALQRPGSYEQYF. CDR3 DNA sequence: TGTGCCTTACAGCGGCCGGGCTCCTACGAGCAGTACTTC. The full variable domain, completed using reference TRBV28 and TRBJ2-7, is DVKVTQSSRYLVKRTGEKVFLECVQDMDHENMFWYRQDPGLGLRLIYFSYDVKMKEKGDIPEGYSVSREKKERFSLILESASTNQTSMYLCALQRPGSYEQYFGPGTRLTVT.

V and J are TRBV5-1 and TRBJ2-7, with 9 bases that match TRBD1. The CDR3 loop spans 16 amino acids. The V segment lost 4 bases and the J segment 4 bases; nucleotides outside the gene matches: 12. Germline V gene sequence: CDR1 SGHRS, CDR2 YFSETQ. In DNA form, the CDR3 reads TGCGCCAGCAGCCCGGCCCCCGGGACAGGGATTTACGAGCAGTACTTC. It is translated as CASSPAPGTGIYEQYF.

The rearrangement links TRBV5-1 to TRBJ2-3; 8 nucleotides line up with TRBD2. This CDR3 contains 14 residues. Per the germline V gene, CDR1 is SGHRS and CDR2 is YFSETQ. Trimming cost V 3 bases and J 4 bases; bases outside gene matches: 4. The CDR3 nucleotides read TGCGCCAGCAGCTCCGGGGGGGCTCCAGATACGCAGTATTTT. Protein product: CASSSGGAPDTQYF.

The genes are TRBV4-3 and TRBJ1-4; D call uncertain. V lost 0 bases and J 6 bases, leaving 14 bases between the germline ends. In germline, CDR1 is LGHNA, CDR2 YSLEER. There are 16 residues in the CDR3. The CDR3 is CASSQDPQREDEKLFF. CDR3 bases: TGCGCCAGCAGCCAAGACCCACAGAGGGAGGATGAAAAACTGTTTTTT.

The CDR3 DNA is TGTGCCAGTAGAGCGGGAGGGCCGGTCTACGAGCAGTACTTC. Its protein is CASRAGGPVYEQYF. The chain has TRBV19 and TRBJ2-7; 10 bases match TRBD2. The germline V gene encodes CDR1 LNHDA and CDR2 SQIVND (reference sequence). The CDR3 consists of 14 residues. J was trimmed by 3 bases and V by 6 bases; bases with no gene match: 5. The full variable domain, rest sourced from reference TRBV19 and TRBJ2-7, is DGGITQSPKYLFRKEGQNVTLSCEQNLNHDAMYWYRQDPGQGLRLIYYSQIVNDFQKGDIAEGYSVSREKKESFPLTVTSAQKNPTAFYLCASRAGGPVYEQYFGPGTRLTVT.

The CDR3 here is CASSDLAGLVETQYF. CDR3 DNA: TGTGCCAGCAGCGATCTGGCAGGACTTGTGGAGACCCAGTACTTC. The rearrangement uses TRBV5-8 and TRBJ2-5, with D maybe TRBD2 (5 bases). The germline CDR1 and CDR2 sequences are SGHTS and YDEGEE. V was clipped by 4 bases and J by 5 bases, with 18 bases between them. This CDR3 is built from 15 residues.

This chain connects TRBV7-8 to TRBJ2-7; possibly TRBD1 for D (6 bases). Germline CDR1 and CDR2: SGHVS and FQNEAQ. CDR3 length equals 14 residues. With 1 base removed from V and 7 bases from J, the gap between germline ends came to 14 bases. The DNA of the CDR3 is TGTGCCAGCAGCTTAGGGCCAGGGGTGTGGGAGCAGTACTTC. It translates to CASSLGPGVWEQYF.